This TCR beta chain is drawn from a study of cytomegalovirus exposure and HLA in healthy donors. The assay was immunoSEQ multiplex PCR, and TCRdb's table has in-frame clones only and misses some. The data show 75,000 to 100,000 clones, with approximately 96% seen just once and more than 0.65% held by the top ten. The CDR3 is 15 residues long. The trim removed 11 bases at V and 0 bases at J, leaving 9 bases unmatched. Germline-derived CDR1 and CDR2 are MNHNY and SVGAGI (reference sequence). The receptor's source is a man between 18 and 29 years old in good health and CMV-seronegative. Sequenced material: PBMCs. The V gene is TRBV6-6, the J gene TRBJ2-1; 8 nucleotides align to TRBD2. The CDR3 nucleotides read TGTGCCGCCGGGAGGGATGGTAGCTCCTACAATGAGCAGTTCTTC. It codes for CAAGRDGSSYNEQFF.